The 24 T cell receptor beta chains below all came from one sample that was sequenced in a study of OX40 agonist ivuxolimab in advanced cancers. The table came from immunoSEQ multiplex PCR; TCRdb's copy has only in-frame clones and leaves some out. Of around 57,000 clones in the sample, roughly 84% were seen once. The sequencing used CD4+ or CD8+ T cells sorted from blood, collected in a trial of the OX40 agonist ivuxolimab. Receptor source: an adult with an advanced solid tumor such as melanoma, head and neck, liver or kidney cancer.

CDR3 protein: CASSWTANYGYTF. The DNA of the CDR3 is TGTGCCAGCAGCTGGACAGCTAACTATGGCTACACCTTC. The V call is TRBV7-9, the J call TRBJ1-2; tentative D call: TRBD1 (6 bases). CDR1 is SEHNR and CDR2 is FQNEAQ in the germline V gene (reference sequence). V lost 4 bases and J 0 bases, leaving 6 bases between the germline ends. The CDR3 runs 13 residues.

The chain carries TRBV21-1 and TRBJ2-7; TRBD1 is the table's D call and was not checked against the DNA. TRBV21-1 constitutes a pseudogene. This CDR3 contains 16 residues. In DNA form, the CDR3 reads TGTGCCAGCAGCAAACACTCCACCGTCAGGGGCTACGAGCAGTACTTC. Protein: CASSKHSTVRGYEQYF.

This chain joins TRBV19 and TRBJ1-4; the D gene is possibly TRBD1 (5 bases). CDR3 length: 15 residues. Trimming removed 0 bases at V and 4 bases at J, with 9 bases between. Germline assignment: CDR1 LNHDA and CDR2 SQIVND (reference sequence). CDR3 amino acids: CASSIETAINEKLFF. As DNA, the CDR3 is TGTGCCAGTAGTATAGAGACAGCTATTAATGAAAAACTGTTTTTT.

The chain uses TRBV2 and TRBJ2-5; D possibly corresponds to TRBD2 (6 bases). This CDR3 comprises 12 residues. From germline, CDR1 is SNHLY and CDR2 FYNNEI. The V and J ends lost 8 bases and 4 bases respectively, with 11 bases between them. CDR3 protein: CASLAVRETQYF. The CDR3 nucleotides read TGTGCCAGCTTAGCGGTACGAGAGACCCAGTACTTC.

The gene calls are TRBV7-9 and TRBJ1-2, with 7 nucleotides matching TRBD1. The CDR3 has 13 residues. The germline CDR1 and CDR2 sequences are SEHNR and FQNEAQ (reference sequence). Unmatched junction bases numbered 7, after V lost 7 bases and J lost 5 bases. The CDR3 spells CASTYDRAYGYTF. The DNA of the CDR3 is TGTGCCAGCACCTACGACAGGGCTTATGGCTACACCTTC.

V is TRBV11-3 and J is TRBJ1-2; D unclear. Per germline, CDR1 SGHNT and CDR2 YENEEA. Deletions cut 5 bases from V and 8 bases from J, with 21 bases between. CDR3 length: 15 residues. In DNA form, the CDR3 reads TGTGCCAGCAGCCGCCGGGTCCGTCGAGTTTCCGGCTACACCTTC. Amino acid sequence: CASSRRVRRVSGYTF.

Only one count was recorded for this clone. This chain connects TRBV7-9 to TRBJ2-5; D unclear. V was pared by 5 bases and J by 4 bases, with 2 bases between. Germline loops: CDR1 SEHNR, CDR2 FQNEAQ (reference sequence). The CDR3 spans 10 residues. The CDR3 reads CASSRETQYF. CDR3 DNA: TGTGCCAGCAGCAGAGAGACCCAGTACTTC.

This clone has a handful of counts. The CDR3 region has the DNA TGTGCCAGCAGCCCAGACAGTAGCACAGATACGCAGTATTTT. Amino acids: CASSPDSSTDTQYF. The rearrangement uses TRBV7-2 and TRBJ2-3; D is perhaps TRBD1 (5 bases). The CDR3 contains 14 residues. Trimming removed 5 bases at V and 0 bases at J, with 9 bases between. Per germline, CDR1 SGHTA and CDR2 FQGNSA.

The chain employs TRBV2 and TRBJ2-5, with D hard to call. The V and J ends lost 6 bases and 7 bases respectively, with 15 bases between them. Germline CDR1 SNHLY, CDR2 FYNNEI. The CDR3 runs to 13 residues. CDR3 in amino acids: CASRGTRSWTQYF. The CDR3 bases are TGTGCCAGCAGAGGTACAAGGTCGTGGACCCAGTACTTC.

The CDR3 sequence: CASSLAGEGYEQYF. The CDR3, as DNA: TGTGCCAGCAGCTTAGCCGGCGAGGGTTACGAGCAGTACTTC. The V and J genes are TRBV11-3 and TRBJ2-7, with D tentatively TRBD2 (5 bases). Per germline, CDR1 SGHNT and CDR2 YENEEA. The CDR3 has 14 amino acids. Trimming removed 1 base from V and 4 bases from J, with 11 bases in between.

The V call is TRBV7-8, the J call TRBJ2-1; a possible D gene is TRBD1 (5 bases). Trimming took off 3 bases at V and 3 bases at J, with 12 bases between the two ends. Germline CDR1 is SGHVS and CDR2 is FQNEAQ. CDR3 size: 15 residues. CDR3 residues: CASSFGVGHYNEQFF. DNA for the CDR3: TGTGCCAGCAGCTTCGGAGTGGGGCACTACAATGAGCAGTTCTTC. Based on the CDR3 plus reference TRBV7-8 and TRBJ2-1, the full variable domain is GAGVSQSPRYKVAKRGQDVALRCDPISGHVSLFWYQQALGQGPEFLTYFQNEAQLDKSGLPSDRFFAERPEGSVSTLKIQRTQQEDSAVYLCASSFGVGHYNEQFFGPGTRLTVL.

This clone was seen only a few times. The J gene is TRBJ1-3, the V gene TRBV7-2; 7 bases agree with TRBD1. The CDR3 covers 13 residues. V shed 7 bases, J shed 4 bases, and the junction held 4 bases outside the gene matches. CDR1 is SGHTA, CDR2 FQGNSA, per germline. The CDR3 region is CASIPGGGNTIYF. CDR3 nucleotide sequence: TGTGCCAGCATCCCAGGGGGGGGAAACACCATATATTTT.

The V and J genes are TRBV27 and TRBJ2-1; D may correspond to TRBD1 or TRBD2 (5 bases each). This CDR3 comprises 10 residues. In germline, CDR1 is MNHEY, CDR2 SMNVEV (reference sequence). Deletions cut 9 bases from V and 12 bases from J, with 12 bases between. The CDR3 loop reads CARRGVRQFF. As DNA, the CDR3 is TGTGCCAGGAGGGGCGTTCGGCAGTTCTTC.

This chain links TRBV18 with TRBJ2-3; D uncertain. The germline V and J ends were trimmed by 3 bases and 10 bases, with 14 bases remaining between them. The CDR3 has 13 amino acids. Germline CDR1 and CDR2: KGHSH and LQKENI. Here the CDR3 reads CASSPGDREAQYF. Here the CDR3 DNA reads TGTGCCAGCTCACCCGGCGACCGAGAAGCGCAGTATTTT.

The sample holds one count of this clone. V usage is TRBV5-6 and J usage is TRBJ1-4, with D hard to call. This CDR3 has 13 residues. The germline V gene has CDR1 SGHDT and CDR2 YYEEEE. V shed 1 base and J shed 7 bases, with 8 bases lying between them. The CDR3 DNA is TGTGCCAGCAGCTTGTCAGAGACTGAAAAACTGTTTTTT. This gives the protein CASSLSETEKLFF.

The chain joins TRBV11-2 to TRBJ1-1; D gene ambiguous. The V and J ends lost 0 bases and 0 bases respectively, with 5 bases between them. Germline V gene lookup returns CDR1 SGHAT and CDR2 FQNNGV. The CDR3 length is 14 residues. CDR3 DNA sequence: TGTGCCAGCAGCTTAGACAGCATGAACACTGAAGCTTTCTTT. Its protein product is CASSLDSMNTEAFF.

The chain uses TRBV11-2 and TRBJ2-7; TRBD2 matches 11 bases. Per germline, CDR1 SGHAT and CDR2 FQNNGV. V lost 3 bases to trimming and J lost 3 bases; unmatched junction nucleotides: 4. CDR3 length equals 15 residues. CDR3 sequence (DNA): TGTGCCAGCAGCTTTCTGGGACTAGCGGACTACGAGCAGTACTTC. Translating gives CASSFLGLADYEQYF.

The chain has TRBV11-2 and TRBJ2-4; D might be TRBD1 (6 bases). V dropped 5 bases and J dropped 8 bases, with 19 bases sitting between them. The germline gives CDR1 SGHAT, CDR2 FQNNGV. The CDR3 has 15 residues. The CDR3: CASSALRDTAHIQYF. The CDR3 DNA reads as TGTGCCAGCAGCGCGCTCCGGGACACAGCCCACATTCAGTACTTC.

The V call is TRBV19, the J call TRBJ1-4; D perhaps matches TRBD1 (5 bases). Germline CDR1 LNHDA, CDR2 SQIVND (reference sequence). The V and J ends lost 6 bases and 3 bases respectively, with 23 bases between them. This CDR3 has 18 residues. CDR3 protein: CASSRGGTRGLANEKLFF. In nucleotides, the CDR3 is TGTGCCAGTAGCCGGGGAGGAACAAGGGGACTGGCTAATGAAAAACTGTTTTTT. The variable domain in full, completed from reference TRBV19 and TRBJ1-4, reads DGGITQSPKYLFRKEGQNVTLSCEQNLNHDAMYWYRQDPGQGLRLIYYSQIVNDFQKGDIAEGYSVSREKKESFPLTVTSAQKNPTAFYLCASSRGGTRGLANEKLFFGSGTQLSVL.

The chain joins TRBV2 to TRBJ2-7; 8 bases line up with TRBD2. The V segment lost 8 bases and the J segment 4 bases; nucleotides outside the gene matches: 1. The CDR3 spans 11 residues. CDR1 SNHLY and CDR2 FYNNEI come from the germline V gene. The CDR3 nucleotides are TGTGCCAGCTCTAGCGGGTACGAGCAGTACTTC. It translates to CASSSGYEQYF.

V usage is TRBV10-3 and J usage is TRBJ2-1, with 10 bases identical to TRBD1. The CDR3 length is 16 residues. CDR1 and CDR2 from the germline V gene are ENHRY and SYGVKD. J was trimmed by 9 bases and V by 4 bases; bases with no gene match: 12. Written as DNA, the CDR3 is TGTGCCATCAGTGTCTCCGGGACAGGGGATATTGGTGAGCAGTTCTTC. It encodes CAISVSGTGDIGEQFF.

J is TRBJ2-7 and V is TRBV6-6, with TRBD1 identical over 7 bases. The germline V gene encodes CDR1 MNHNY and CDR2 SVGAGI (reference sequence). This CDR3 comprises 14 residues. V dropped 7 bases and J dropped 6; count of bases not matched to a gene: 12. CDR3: CASKRGLESSEQYF. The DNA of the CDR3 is TGTGCCAGCAAGAGGGGGCTGGAGAGTAGCGAGCAGTACTTC.

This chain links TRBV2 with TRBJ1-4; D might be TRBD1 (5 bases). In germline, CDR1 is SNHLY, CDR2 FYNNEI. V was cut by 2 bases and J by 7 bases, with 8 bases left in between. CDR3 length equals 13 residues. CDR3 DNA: TGTGCCAGCAGTGAACAGGGCGGTGAAAAACTGTTTTTT. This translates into CASSEQGGEKLFF. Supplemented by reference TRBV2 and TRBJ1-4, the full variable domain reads EPEVTQTPSHQVTQMGQEVILRCVPISNHLYFYWYRQILGQKVEFLVSFYNNEISEKSEIFDDQFSVERPDGSNFTLKIRSTKLEDSAMYFCASSEQGGEKLFFGSGTQLSVL.

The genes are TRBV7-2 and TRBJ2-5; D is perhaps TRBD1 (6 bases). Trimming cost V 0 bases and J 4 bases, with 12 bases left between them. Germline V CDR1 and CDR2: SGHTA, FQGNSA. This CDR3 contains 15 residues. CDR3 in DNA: TGTGCCAGCAGCTTAGCGGGACACCACCCAGAGACCCAGTACTTC. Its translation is CASSLAGHHPETQYF.